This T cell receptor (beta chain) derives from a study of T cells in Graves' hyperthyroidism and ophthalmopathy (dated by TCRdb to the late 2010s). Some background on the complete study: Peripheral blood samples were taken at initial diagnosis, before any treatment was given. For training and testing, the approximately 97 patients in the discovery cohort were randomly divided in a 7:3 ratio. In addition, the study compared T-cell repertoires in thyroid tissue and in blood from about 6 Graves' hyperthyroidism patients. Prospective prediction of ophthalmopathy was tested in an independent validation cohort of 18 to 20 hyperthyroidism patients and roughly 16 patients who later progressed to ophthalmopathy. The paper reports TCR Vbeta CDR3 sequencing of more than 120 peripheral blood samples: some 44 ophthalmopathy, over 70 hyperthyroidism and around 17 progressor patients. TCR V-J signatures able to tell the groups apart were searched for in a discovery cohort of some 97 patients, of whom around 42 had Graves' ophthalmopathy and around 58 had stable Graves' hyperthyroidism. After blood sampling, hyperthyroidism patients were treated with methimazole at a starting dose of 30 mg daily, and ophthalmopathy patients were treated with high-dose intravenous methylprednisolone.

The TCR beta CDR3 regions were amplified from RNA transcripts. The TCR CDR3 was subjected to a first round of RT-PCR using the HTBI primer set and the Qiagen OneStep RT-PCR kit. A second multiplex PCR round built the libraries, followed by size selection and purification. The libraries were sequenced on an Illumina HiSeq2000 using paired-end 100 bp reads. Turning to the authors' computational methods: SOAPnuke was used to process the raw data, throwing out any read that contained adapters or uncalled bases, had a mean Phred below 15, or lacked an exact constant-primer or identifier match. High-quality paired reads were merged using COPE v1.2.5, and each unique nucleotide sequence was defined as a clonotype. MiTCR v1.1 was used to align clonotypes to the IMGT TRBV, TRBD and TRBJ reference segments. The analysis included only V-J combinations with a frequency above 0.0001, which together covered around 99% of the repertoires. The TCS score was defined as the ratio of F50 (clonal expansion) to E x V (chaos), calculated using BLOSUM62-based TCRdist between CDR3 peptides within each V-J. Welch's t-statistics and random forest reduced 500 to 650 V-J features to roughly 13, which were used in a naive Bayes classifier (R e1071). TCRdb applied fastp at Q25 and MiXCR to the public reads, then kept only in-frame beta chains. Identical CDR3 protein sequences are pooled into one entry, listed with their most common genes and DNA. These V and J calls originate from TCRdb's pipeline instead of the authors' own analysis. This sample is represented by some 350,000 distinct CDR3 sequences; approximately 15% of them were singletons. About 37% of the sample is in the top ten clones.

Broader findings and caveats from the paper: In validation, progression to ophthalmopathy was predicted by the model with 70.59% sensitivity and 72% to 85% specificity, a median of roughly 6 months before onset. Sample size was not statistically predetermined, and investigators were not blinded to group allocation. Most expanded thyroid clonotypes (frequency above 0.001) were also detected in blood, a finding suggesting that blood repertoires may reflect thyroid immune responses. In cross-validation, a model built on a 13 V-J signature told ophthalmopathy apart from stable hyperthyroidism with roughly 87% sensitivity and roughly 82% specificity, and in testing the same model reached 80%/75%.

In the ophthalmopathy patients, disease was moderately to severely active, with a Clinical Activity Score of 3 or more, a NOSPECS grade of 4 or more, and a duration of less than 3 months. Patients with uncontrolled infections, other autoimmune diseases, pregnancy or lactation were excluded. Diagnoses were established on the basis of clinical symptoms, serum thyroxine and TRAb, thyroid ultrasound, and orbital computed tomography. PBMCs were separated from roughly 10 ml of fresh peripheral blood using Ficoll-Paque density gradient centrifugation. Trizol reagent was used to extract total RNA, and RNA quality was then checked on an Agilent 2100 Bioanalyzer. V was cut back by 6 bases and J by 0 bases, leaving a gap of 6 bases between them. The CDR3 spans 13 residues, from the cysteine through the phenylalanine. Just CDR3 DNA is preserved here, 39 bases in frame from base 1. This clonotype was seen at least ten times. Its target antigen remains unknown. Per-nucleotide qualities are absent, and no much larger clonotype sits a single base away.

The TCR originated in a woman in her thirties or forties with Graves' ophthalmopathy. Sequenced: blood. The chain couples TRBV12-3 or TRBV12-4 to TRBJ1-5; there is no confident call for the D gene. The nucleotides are TGTGCCAGCAGCCCATATAGCAATCAGCCCCAGCATTTT. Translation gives CASSPYSNQPQHF.